The next 16 T cell receptor beta chains were all read from a single sample in a study of T cells in Graves' hyperthyroidism and ophthalmopathy. Amplified TCR beta CDR3 regions came from RNA transcripts. A set of HTBI primers served as the primers for a first-round RT-PCR of the TCR CDR3. TCRdb re-analysed the multiplex PCR reads in MiXCR, keeping a single row per CDR3 protein. The profile covers about 290,000 distinct CDR3 sequences, with less than 15% appearing a single time and about 8% taken by the ten largest. Sequenced: blood. Every receptor here comes from a woman in her thirties with Graves' hyperthyroidism that later progressed to Graves' ophthalmopathy.

The V and J genes are TRBV4-3 and TRBJ2-7; TRBD2 matches at 7 bases. V lost 0 bases and J lost 3; bases outside the gene matches: 5. There are 15 residues in the CDR3. Germline V gives CDR1 LGHNA, CDR2 YSLEER. The CDR3 nucleotides read TGCGCCAGCAGCCAAGAAGCGGGGCTTCACTACGAGCAGTACTTC. As protein: CASSQEAGLHYEQYF.

This clonotype has ten or more counts. The chain links TRBV28 to TRBJ2-1; D uncertain. The germline CDR1 and CDR2 sequences are MDHEN and SYDVKM. V lost 4 bases and J lost 0, with 16 bases in between. The CDR3 extends over 17 amino acids. CDR3 nucleotide sequence: TGTGCCAGCAGTTCCCCCGGCTCTGTTAGCTCCTACAATGAGCAGTTCTTC. Residues: CASSSPGSVSSYNEQFF. Filled out from reference TRBV28 and TRBJ2-1, the complete variable domain reads DVKVTQSSRYLVKRTGEKVFLECVQDMDHENMFWYRQDPGLGLRLIYFSYDVKMKEKGDIPEGYSVSREKKERFSLILESASTNQTSMYLCASSSPGSVSSYNEQFFGPGTRLTVL.

This clonotype was seen at least ten times. The rearrangement links TRBV18 to TRBJ1-1, with D perhaps matching TRBD1 (5 bases). The CDR3 consists of 15 residues. V was clipped by 3 bases and J by 5 bases, with 16 bases between them. Germline V gene data show CDR1 as KGHSH and CDR2 as LQKENI. The CDR3 bases are TGTGCCAGCTCACCCGATCAGGGAATAGGGACTGAAGCTTTCTTT. Amino acids: CASSPDQGIGTEAFF.

In this sample, this clonotype turned up a few times. The chain recombines TRBV7-3 with TRBJ2-5; 7 bases align to TRBD2. J was trimmed by 5 bases and V by 4 bases; bases with no gene match: 10. CDR1 and CDR2 from the germline V gene are SGHTA and FQGTGA. The CDR3 sequence is 15 residues long. This CDR3 is CASSSVAGRVETQYF. CDR3 DNA: TGTGCCAGCAGCTCAGTAGCGGGTCGGGTGGAGACCCAGTACTTC.

The chain joins TRBV3-1 to TRBJ2-3; TRBD2 aligns across 9 bases. From germline, CDR1 is LGHDT and CDR2 YNNKEL (reference sequence). CDR3 length: 15 amino acids. With V trimmed by 1 base and J by 2 bases, 1 base remained unmatched. The CDR3 spells CASSQGTSDTDTQYF. The DNA of the CDR3 is TGTGCCAGCAGCCAAGGGACTAGCGACACAGATACGCAGTATTTT.

This clonotype appeared many times. The gene calls are TRBV27 and TRBJ2-3; D not certain. CDR1 is MNHEY and CDR2 is SMNVEV in the germline V gene (reference sequence). This CDR3 is built from 16 residues. Deletions cut 6 bases from V and 2 bases from J, with 18 bases between. The CDR3 loop is CASRLREGSSTDTQYF. CDR3 bases: TGTGCCAGCAGACTTAGGGAAGGATCGTCCACAGATACGCAGTATTTT.

The chain has TRBV6-1 and TRBJ2-7, with a possible D match to TRBD1 (6 bases). Trimming removed 8 bases from V and 4 bases from J, with 15 bases in between. CDR3 size: 13 residues. CDR1 and CDR2 (germline): MNHNS, SASEGT. The CDR3 nucleotides read TGTGCCAGCTCCGGACAGCCAAGTTACGAGCAGTACTTC. It is translated as CASSGQPSYEQYF.

This clonotype was recorded at least ten times. V gene TRBV27 combines with J gene TRBJ2-3; unclear D gene. Trimming removed 5 bases at V and 4 bases at J, with 10 bases between. The CDR3 sequence is 13 residues long. Germline loops: CDR1 MNHEY, CDR2 SMNVEV (reference sequence). DNA for the CDR3: TGTGCCAGCAGTCCCCTATGGGCAGATACGCAGTATTTT. As protein: CASSPLWADTQYF.

The gene calls are TRBV9 and TRBJ2-3; weak D call: TRBD1 (6 bases). This CDR3 has 15 residues. Germline CDR1 SGDLS, CDR2 YYNGEE. The V end lost 0 bases, the J end lost 1 base, and 9 bases lay between the germline ends. The CDR3 loop reads CASSVEQGRTDTQYF. CDR3 bases: TGTGCCAGCAGCGTAGAACAGGGCCGCACAGATACGCAGTATTTT.

In this sample, this clonotype turned up a few times. The rearrangement joins TRBV6-5 to TRBJ1-3; the D is unclear. The germline CDR1 and CDR2 sequences are MNHEY and SVGAGI. V dropped 0 bases and J dropped 0 bases, with 12 bases sitting between them. The CDR3 loop spans 17 amino acids. CDR3 sequence reads: CASSYSRLGNSGNTIYF. In nucleotides, the CDR3 is TGTGCCAGCAGTTACTCGCGGCTCGGGAACTCTGGAAACACCATATATTTT.

This clonotype has at least ten counts. The gene calls are TRBV6-2 or TRBV6-3 and TRBJ1-2; weak D call: TRBD1 (5 bases). In germline, CDR1 is MNHEY, CDR2 SVGEGT. The V and J ends lost 8 bases and 4 bases respectively, with 17 bases between them. This CDR3 is 14 amino acids long. CDR3 DNA: TGTGCCAGCGGCAGACCTGACAGATCCTATGGCTACACCTTC. Translated: CASGRPDRSYGYTF.

The chain combines TRBV4-1 with TRBJ2-7; D is unclear. V lost 1 base and J lost 0, with 10 bases in between. The germline V gene encodes CDR1 MGHRA and CDR2 YSYEKL. The CDR3 length is 15 residues. The CDR3 spells CASSQVVASSYEQYF. CDR3 sequence (DNA): TGCGCCAGCAGCCAAGTGGTTGCTTCCTCCTACGAGCAGTACTTC.

This clonotype occurred a few times. The chain is built from TRBV4-3 and TRBJ2-1; the D is unclear. Germline V gene data show CDR1 as LGHNA and CDR2 as YSLEER. The CDR3 has 15 amino acids. Deletions cut 0 bases from V and 6 bases from J, with 12 bases between. The CDR3 region is CASSQDTSIFNEQFF. The DNA for the CDR3 is TGCGCCAGCAGCCAAGATACCAGTATTTTCAATGAGCAGTTCTTC.

This clonotype was observed many times. The V gene is TRBV6-1, the J gene TRBJ1-1; D is perhaps TRBD1 (6 bases). The ends were cut back, 7 bases at V and 0 bases at J, with 12 bases in the middle. From germline, CDR1 is MNHNS and CDR2 SASEGT. The CDR3 loop spans 14 amino acids. CDR3 amino acids: CASTQGTLNTEAFF. In DNA form, the CDR3 reads TGTGCCAGCACTCAGGGGACCTTGAACACTGAAGCTTTCTTT.

The sample holds many counts of this clonotype. This rearrangement joins TRBV7-9 to TRBJ2-1, with 8 nucleotides matching TRBD2. J gave up 7 bases and V 2 bases, and 7 bases lay outside the gene matches. CDR3 length: 15 residues. The germline gives CDR1 SEHNR, CDR2 FQNEAQ (reference sequence). The CDR3 reads CASSLTGTRGNEQFF. In DNA form, the CDR3 reads TGTGCCAGCAGCTTAACCGGGACTAGAGGGAATGAGCAGTTCTTC.

With respect to this clonotype: Being one base from a much bigger clone, this may be a read error. The V and J genes are TRBV28 and TRBJ2-2, with TRBD2 as a possible D gene (6 bases). The V gene's germline CDR1 is MDHEN and CDR2 SYDVKM. This CDR3 comprises 16 residues. Deletions cut 6 bases from V and 4 bases from J, with 18 bases between. As DNA, the CDR3 is TGTGCCAGCAGGCCCCCCTCGAATAGCGGCACCGGGGAGCTGTTTTTT. Amino acid sequence: CASRPPSNSGTGELFF.